These 10 T cell receptor beta chains were sequenced from one sample in a study of T cells after yellow fever vaccination. One entry per CDR3 protein, called by TCRdb with MiXCR from the 5' RACE reads. This sample yields 60,000 to 85,000 distinct CDR3 sequences, of which approximately 7% are seen a single time; approximately 35% belongs to the top ten. This sample comprised CD8+ T cells sorted from PBMCs, obtained 35 to 50 days after the first yellow fever vaccination. These receptors were taken from a man aged 18 to 35 who received the YFV17D yellow fever vaccine.

The CDR3 loop is CASSTGQGDEKLFF. CDR3 DNA sequence: TGTGCCAGCAGCACGGGACAGGGTGACGAAAAACTGTTTTTT. The chain links TRBV7-9 to TRBJ1-4, with 9 bases lining up with TRBD1. This CDR3 has 14 amino acids. The V segment lost 5 bases and the J segment 8 bases; nucleotides outside the gene matches: 6. Germline-derived CDR1 and CDR2 are SEHNR and FQNEAQ (reference sequence).

V is TRBV6-2 or TRBV6-3 and J is TRBJ2-3, with unresolved D. The germline CDR1 and CDR2 sequences are MNHEY and SVGEGT. The V and J ends lost 6 bases and 5 bases respectively, with 12 bases between them. This CDR3 contains 13 residues. The CDR3 is CASSTLAGDTQYF. The CDR3 region has the DNA TGTGCCAGCAGCACCTTAGCAGGAGATACGCAGTATTTT.

This clonotype has at least ten counts. The chain recombines TRBV29-1 with TRBJ2-2; D is unclear. The CDR3 totals 11 residues. Germline CDR1 is SQVTM and CDR2 is ANQGSEA. The V end lost 1 base, the J end lost 6 bases, and 3 bases lay between the germline ends. CDR3 residues: CSVEGSGELFF. CDR3 sequence (DNA): TGCAGCGTTGAAGGTTCCGGGGAGCTGTTTTTT.

Many counts were recorded for this clonotype. The genes are TRBV15 and TRBJ2-3; D could derive from TRBD1 or TRBD2 (5 bases each). The CDR3 length is 15 residues. CDR1 and CDR2 from the germline V gene are LNHNV and YYDKDF (reference sequence). Deletions cut 1 base from V and 2 bases from J, with 10 bases between. CDR3 residues: CATSRGDRATDTQYF. DNA for the CDR3: TGTGCCACCAGCAGAGGGGACCGCGCCACAGATACGCAGTATTTT. Complete variable domain (other parts from reference TRBV15 and TRBJ2-3): DAMVIQNPRYQVTQFGKPVTLSCSQTLNHNVMYWYQQKSSQAPKLLFHYYDKDFNNEADTPDNFQSRRPNTSFCFLDIRSPGLGDTAMYLCATSRGDRATDTQYFGPGTRLTVL.

The rearrangement joins TRBV5-1 to TRBJ2-3; no reliable D call. Germline V gene data show CDR1 as SGHRS and CDR2 as YFSETQ. The CDR3 covers 15 residues. Trimming shortened V by 2 bases and J by 0 bases, and 10 bases separated the two germline ends. The CDR3 is CASSFRYPSTDTQYF. The CDR3 bases are TGCGCCAGCAGCTTCCGGTATCCTAGCACAGATACGCAGTATTTT.

Ten or more counts support this clonotype. The rearrangement uses TRBV29-1 and TRBJ1-1; D is ambiguous. The CDR3 has 12 amino acids. The germline CDR1 and CDR2 sequences are SQVTM and ANQGSEA. V gave up 3 bases and J gave up 0 bases, with 5 bases separating them. The CDR3 region is CSVDRMNTEAFF. The CDR3 bases are TGCAGCGTTGATCGGATGAACACTGAAGCTTTCTTT.

At least ten counts were recorded for this clonotype. The chain joins TRBV30 to TRBJ1-4, with D maybe TRBD1 (5 bases). V was clipped by 0 bases and J by 8 bases, with 13 bases between them. CDR1 and CDR2 from the germline V gene are GTSNPN and SVGIG (reference sequence). There are 14 residues in the CDR3. In DNA form, the CDR3 reads TGTGCCTGGAGTGTACTAGGGGTTCGAGAAAAACTGTTTTTT. Translation gives CAWSVLGVREKLFF.

V is TRBV27 and J is TRBJ2-6; D may be TRBD1 (5 bases). This CDR3 spans 16 amino acids. Germline V lookup: CDR1 MNHEY, CDR2 SMNVEV (reference sequence). V lost 3 bases to trimming and J lost 5 bases, with 14 bases between them. The DNA for the CDR3 is TGTGCCAGCAGTTTGACACAGCCAGGGTGGGCCAACGTCCTGACTTTC. Translation gives CASSLTQPGWANVLTF.

This clonotype was recorded at least ten times. V is TRBV24-1 and J is TRBJ2-6, with D unclear. Trimming stripped 12 bases from V and 0 bases from J, with 11 bases between. The CDR3 is made up of 14 amino acids. Germline CDR1 and CDR2: KGHDR and SFDVKD. CDR3 coding DNA: TGTGCCCTCAACTCCGCCTCTGGGGCCAACGTCCTGACTTTC. Translating it yields CALNSASGANVLTF.

This clonotype was seen a few times. This chain links TRBV7-2 with TRBJ2-1; 10 nucleotides line up with TRBD2. Germline V lookup: CDR1 SGHTA, CDR2 FQGNSA. V lost 4 bases, J lost 9 bases, and 9 bases stayed unmatched. The CDR3 runs 15 residues. The CDR3 is CASSYSGGNALEQFF. CDR3 DNA: TGTGCCAGCAGCTATAGCGGGGGGAACGCCCTTGAGCAGTTCTTC. The full variable domain, rest sourced from reference TRBV7-2 and TRBJ2-1, is GAGVSQSPSNKVTEKGKDVELRCDPISGHTALYWYRQSLGQGLEFLIYFQGNSAPDKSGLPSDRFSAERTGGSVSTLTIQRTQQEDSAVYLCASSYSGGNALEQFFGPGTRLTVL.